This T cell receptor (beta chain) was sequenced in a study of T cells in localized non-small cell lung cancer. Turning to this clone: The antigen remains undetermined.

TCRdb keeps only in-frame clones here, not all; method: immunoSEQ multiplex PCR. The top ten hold roughly 12% of the sample, which has 1,500 to 2,000 clones, 20% to 30% seen once. Study-wide results and limits: Longer overall survival associated with higher blood T cell density; shorter survival with higher adjacent-lung clonality. Tumor samples were not multi-region, leaving intratumor heterogeneity unexcluded. Among the top 100 tumor clones, a median approximately 62 appeared in adjacent lung. Uninvolved adjacent lung showed the highest T cell clonality, exceeding tumor.

The germline gives CDR1 LNHNV, CDR2 YYDKDF (reference sequence). V shed 3 bases and J shed 3 bases, with 17 bases lying between them. The CDR3 sequence is 16 residues long. This specimen consisted of lung tumor tissue, obtained before any cancer treatment. This clonotype was sampled from a woman aged 35-70 years with stage II lung adenocarcinoma. V gene TRBV15 combines with J gene TRBJ2-5; weak D call: TRBD2 (5 bases). In DNA, the CDR3 is TGTGCCACCAGCAGGGCCTTACTCCCCGGGGAAGAGACCCAGTACTTC. Its translation is CATSRALLPGEETQYF. The full variable domain, completed using reference TRBV15 and TRBJ2-5, is DAMVIQNPRYQVTQFGKPVTLSCSQTLNHNVMYWYQQKSSQAPKLLFHYYDKDFNNEADTPDNFQSRRPNTSFCFLDIRSPGLGDTAMYLCATSRALLPGEETQYFGPGTRLLVL.